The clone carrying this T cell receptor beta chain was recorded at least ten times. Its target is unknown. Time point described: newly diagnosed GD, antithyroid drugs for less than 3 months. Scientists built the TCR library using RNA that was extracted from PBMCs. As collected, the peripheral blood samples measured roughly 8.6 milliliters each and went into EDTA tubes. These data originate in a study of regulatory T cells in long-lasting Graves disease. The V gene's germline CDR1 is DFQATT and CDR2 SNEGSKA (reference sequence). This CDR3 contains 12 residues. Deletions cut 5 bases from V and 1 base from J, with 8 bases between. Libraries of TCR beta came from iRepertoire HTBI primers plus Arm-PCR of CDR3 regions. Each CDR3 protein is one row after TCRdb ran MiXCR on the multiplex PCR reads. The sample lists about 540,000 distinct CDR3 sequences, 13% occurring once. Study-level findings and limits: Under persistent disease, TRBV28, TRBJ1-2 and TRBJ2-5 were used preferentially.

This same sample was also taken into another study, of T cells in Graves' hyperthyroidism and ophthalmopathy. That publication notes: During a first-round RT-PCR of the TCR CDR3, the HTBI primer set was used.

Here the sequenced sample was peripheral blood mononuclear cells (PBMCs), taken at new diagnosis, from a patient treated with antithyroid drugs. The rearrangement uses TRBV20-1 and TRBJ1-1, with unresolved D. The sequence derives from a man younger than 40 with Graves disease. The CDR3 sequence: CSAANSNTEAFF. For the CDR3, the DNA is TGCAGTGCTGCAAACTCGAACACTGAAGCTTTCTTT.